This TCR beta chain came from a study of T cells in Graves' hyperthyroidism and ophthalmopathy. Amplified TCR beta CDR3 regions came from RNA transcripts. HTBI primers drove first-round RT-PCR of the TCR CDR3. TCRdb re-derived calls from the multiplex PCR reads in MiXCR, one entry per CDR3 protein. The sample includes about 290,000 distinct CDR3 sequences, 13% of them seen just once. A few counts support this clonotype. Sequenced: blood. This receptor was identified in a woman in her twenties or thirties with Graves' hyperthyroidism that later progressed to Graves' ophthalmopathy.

CDR3 protein: CASSQPGQGARSYNSPLHF. DNA for the CDR3: TGTGCCAGCAGTCAACCGGGACAGGGGGCGAGGTCCTATAATTCACCCCTCCACTTT. The gene calls are TRBV6-2 or TRBV6-3 and TRBJ1-6; TRBD1 matches 12 bases. The junction had 9 bases not matched to a gene; V was cut back by 5 bases and J by 1 base. The germline gives CDR1 MNHEY, CDR2 SVGEGT. This CDR3 region has 19 residues.